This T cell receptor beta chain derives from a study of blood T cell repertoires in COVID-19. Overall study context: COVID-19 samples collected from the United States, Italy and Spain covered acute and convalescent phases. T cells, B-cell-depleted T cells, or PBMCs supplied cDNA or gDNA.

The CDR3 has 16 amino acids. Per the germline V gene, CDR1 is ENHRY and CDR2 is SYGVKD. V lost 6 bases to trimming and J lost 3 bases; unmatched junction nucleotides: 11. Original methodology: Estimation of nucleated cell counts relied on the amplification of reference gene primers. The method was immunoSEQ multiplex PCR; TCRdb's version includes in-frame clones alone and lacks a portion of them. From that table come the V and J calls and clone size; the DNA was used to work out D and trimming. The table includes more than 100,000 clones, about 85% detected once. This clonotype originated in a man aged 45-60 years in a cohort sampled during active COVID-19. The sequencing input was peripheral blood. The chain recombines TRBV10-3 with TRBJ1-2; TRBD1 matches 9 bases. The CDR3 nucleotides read TGTGCCATCAGAACCGGGACAGGGTATCCGGACTATGGCTACACCTTC. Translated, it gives CAIRTGTGYPDYGYTF.